These T cell receptor beta chains were read from a single sample in a study of T cell responses to AZD1222 COVID-19 vaccine. The protocol was immunoSEQ multiplex PCR, while the TCRdb copy is restricted to in-frame clones and leaves out a portion. The sample yields some 150,000 clones, more than 85% seen once. Sequencing used peripheral blood, obtained on day 0 of AZD1222 vaccination. The origin of the receptors is an adult in good health. The conserved cysteine and the conserved F or W are not part of the CDR3 here.

CDR3	V	J
ASSGQGGQGAYNEQF	TRBV5-6	TRBJ2-1
ASSFLGYGDTQY	TRBV5-1	TRBJ2-3
ASSILRQIPSSGANVLT	TRBV19	TRBJ2-6
ASSQDPRAGYT	TRBV14	TRBJ1-2
ASKSPYGSSNQPQH	TRBV2	TRBJ1-5
ASSVQGTSGAYEQY	TRBV19	TRBJ2-7
ASSLTGTTYEQY	TRBV11-2	TRBJ2-7
ATSTTGSTYGYT	TRBV24-1	TRBJ1-2
ASTPGTAQLYGYT	TRBV6-5	TRBJ1-2
ASTGASSYNSPLH	TRBV2	TRBJ1-6
ASSAEGSPLH	TRBV9	TRBJ1-6
ASSFGTNKETQY	TRBV11-1	TRBJ2-5
ASSRGQGFNQPQH	TRBV18	TRBJ1-5
ASSIGDRLVRHNQPQH	TRBV19	TRBJ1-5
ASSYQAGFTEAF	TRBV6-6	TRBJ1-1
ASSSTGVGSYEQY	TRBV7-9	TRBJ2-7
ASSTINRGNTEAF	TRBV28	TRBJ1-1